The source of this TCR beta chain is a study of T cell responses to AZD1222 COVID-19 vaccine (dated by TCRdb to about 2021). Some background on the complete study: AZD1222 recipients with second doses at about 4 weeks or about 12 weeks were pooled, because spike-specific TCR depth and breadth did not differ between schedules. Enrollment into the trials was organized by age into subgroups of 18-55, 56-69 and 70-plus years, and those subgroups contained approximately 160, 26 and 62 TCR-sequenced participants, respectively. A total of more than 230 trial participants underwent TCR sequencing, of whom some 210 received two doses of AZD1222 and around 26 received two doses of the MenACWY control vaccine.

Sample time point, as interpreted from the label and publication: baseline before first vaccination. Vaccinee samples came from UK trials COV001 and COV002, including a single-blind randomized controlled phase 2/3 trial of AZD1222 (ChAdOx1 nCoV-19) in healthy adults. For TCRbeta chain sequencing, PBMC samples from trial participants were taken at day 0 and at day 28 after the second dose. Details on this clone: Its antigen is still unknown. No much larger clonotype is one base removed from it; base qualities were not supplied.

The CDR3 regions of human TCRbeta chains were subjected to immunosequencing. Per the authors' processing: TCRs in the repertoires were compared against a reference library of SARS-CoV-2-specific TCRs that had been generated with the MIRA antigen-specificity platform. Breadth was defined as the fraction of unique TCRs that were SARS-CoV-2-associated. Depth was defined as the fraction of total T cells that were SARS-CoV-2-associated. Using the MIRA data, every spike-specific TCR was mapped to the spike region that the TCR reacted to and assigned to either a CD4 or a CD8 class. Log10-transformed breadth and depth values were compared by one-way ANOVA with Sidak's multiple comparisons tests. In its TCRdb copy, this immuneACCESS table keeps in-frame sequences only and misses some clones. Where compared with another copy, unresolved V genes explain less than half of these, and the others have no known cause. D and trimming were read from the DNA, whereas the V and J calls and clone size are those reported in that table. This sample holds about 190,000 clones; approximately 92% were observed only once. The ten top clones hold about 6.9% of the sample.

CDR1 and CDR2 were assigned from the germline V gene as SGHTA and FQGNSA. The CDR3 contains 14 residues, cysteine and phenylalanine counted. Only the CDR3 part of the read is kept: 42 bases, read in frame from the first base. V and J are trimmed by 2 bases and 3 bases, and the gene matches miss 2 bases of the junction. Here is what the overall study found, with its caveats: Conclusions about previously exposed vaccinees were limited because only six AZD1222 recipients were SARS-CoV-2 seropositive at baseline. In the small 56-69-year group, the increase in depth fell short of significance, most likely because of low power. After two AZD1222 doses, both the breadth and the depth of spike-specific TCRs were significantly higher than at day 0 and than in MenACWY recipients. Because no samples from the day 14 peak response were available, repertoires could be characterized only after the peak T cell response. Epitopes outside the regions mutated in the B.1.351 and B.1.1.7 variants were reportedly recognized by nearly half of the unique spike-specific TCRs. Participants were mostly white British and included more females than males, and it was suggested by the authors that clonal diversity may have been underestimated. Vaccine-associated CD4 TCRs spanned the whole spike protein, with dominant responses in regions 160-218 and 743-854.

This receptor chain uses TRBV7-2 and TRBJ2-7; the central 9 bases match TRBD1. The TCR originated in an adult in good health. This specimen consisted of peripheral blood, obtained on day 0 of AZD1222 vaccination. The DNA sequence is TGTGCCAGCAGCTTATCGGGACAGGGCTACGAGCAGTACTTC. Its protein is CASSLSGQGYEQYF.